This TCR beta chain was documented in a study of graft-versus-host responses after intestinal transplantation. Whole-study findings and limits: Among recipient marrow samples, GvH clones were found; some appeared first in ileum or blood.

Note on this clone: Its antigen is currently unknown.

The V end was cut by 1 base, the J end by 7 bases, with 11 bases between. CDR1 MNHNS and CDR2 SASEGT come from the germline V gene. The CDR3 is 13 residues long. Only in-frame clones appear in the TCRdb table, and some are missing; sequencing was by immunoSEQ multiplex PCR. The sample yields fewer than 90,000 clones, approximately 94% seen once. The chain links TRBV6-1 to TRBJ2-7; weak D call: TRBD1 (6 bases). The clonotype originates from a human donor who was the organ donor for an intestinal transplant. Source: unstimulated CD4+ T cells sorted from spleen or lymph node cells, taken before transplant. The chain's CDR3 is CASSEVFTGEQYF. CDR3 DNA sequence: TGTGCCAGCAGTGAAGTCTTTACAGGGGAGCAGTACTTC.